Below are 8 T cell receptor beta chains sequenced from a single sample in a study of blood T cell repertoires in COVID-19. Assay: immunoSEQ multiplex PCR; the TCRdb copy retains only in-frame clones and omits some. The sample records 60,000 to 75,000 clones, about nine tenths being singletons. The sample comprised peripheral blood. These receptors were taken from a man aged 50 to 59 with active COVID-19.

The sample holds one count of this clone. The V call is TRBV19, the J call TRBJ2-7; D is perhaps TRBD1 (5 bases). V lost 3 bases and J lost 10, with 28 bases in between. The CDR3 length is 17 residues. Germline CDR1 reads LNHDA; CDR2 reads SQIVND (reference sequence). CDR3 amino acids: CASSIESGSPGFVEQYF. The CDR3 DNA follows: TGTGCCAGTAGTATCGAATCAGGGTCCCCGGGTTTCGTTGAACAGTACTTC.

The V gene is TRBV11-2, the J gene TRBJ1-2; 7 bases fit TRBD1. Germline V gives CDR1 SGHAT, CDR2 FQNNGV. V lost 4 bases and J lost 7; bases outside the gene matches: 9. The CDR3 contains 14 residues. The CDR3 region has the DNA TGTGCCAGCAGCTCAACAGACAGGGCGGGTGGCTACACCTTC. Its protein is CASSSTDRAGGYTF.

The chain's CDR3 is CASSRDRDYEQYF. The CDR3 nucleotides read TGTGCCAGCAGTCGGGACAGAGACTACGAGCAGTACTTC. The chain combines TRBV6-2 or TRBV6-3 with TRBJ2-7, with TRBD1 identical over 7 bases. The germline gives CDR1 MNHEY, CDR2 SVGEGT. CDR3 length equals 13 residues. V shed 5 bases, J shed 3 bases, and the junction held 4 bases outside the gene matches.

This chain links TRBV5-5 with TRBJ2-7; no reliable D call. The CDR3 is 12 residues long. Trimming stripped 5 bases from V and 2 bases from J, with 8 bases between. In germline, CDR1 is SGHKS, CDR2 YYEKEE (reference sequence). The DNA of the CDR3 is TGTGCCAGCAGTCCCGACACCTACGAGCAGTACTTC. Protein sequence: CASSPDTYEQYF. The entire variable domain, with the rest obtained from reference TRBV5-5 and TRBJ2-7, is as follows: DAGVTQSPTHLIKTRGQQVTLRCSPISGHKSVSWYQQVLGQGPQFIFQYYEKEERGRGNFPDRFSARQFPNYSSELNVNALLLGDSALYLCASSPDTYEQYFGPGTRLTVT.

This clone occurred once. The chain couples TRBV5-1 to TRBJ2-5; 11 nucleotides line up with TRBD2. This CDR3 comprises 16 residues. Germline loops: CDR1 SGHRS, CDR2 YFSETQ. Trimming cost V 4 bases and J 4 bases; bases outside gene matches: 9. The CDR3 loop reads CASSAVLAGGGETQYF. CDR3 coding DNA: TGCGCCAGCAGCGCGGTCCTAGCGGGAGGTGGAGAGACCCAGTACTTC.

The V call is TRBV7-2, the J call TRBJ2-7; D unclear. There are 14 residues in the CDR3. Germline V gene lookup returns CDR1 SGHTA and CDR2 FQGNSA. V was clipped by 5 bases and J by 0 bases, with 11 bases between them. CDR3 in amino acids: CASSLRLSSYEQYF. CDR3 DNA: TGTGCCAGCAGCCTCCGACTGAGCTCCTACGAGCAGTACTTC.

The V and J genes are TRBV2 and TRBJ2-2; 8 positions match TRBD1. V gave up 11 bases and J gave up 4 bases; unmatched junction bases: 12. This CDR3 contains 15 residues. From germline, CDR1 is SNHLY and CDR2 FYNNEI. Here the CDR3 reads CAGTPDRAATGELFF. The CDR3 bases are TGTGCCGGCACTCCGGACAGGGCGGCCACCGGGGAGCTGTTTTTT.

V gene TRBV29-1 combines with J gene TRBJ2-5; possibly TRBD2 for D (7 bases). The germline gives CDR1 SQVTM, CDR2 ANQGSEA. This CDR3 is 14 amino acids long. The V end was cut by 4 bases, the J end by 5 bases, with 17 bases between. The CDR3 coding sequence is TGCAGCGTTGTCTCGACGGGGAGGGGGGAGACCCAGTACTTC. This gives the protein CSVVSTGRGETQYF.